A selection of T cell receptor beta chains follows, all from one sample in a study of blood T cell repertoires in COVID-19. Clones were sequenced by immunoSEQ multiplex PCR, and TCRdb holds only the in-frame ones, with some missing. The sample lists about 98,000 clones, roughly 90% seen once, with roughly 2.1% in the top ten. Sequenced sample: peripheral blood. The receptors stem from a woman in her 50s with COVID-19, enrolled during active disease. The CDR3 runs from the conserved cysteine through the conserved F or W. The order of the fields is D gene, V gene, J gene, clone size, CDR3 protein, CDR3 DNA. The D gene is left open where the match is weak. Expanded clones are given a class, and other clones once, few, many or no size at all.

d_call: NA
v_call: TRBV7-2
j_call: TRBJ2-1
clone_size: NA
cdr3_aa: CASSFRGTRSYNEQFF
cdr3_nt: TGTGCCAGCAGCTTCAGAGGGACTCGCTCCTACAATGAGCAGTTCTTC

d_call: NA
v_call: TRBV24-1
j_call: TRBJ1-5
clone_size: NA
cdr3_aa: CATRIGRNQPQHF
cdr3_nt: TGTGCCACCAGGATTGGGAGAAACCAGCCCCAGCATTTT

d_call: TRBD1
v_call: TRBV29-1
j_call: TRBJ1-1
clone_size: NA
cdr3_aa: CSADRGRNTEAFF
cdr3_nt: TGCAGCGCGGACAGGGGGCGTAACACTGAAGCTTTCTTT

d_call: NA
v_call: TRBV19
j_call: TRBJ1-2
clone_size: medium-sized
cdr3_aa: CASMEGYYGYTF
cdr3_nt: TGTGCCAGTATGGAGGGCTACTATGGCTACACCTTC

d_call: NA
v_call: TRBV7-6
j_call: TRBJ2-6
clone_size: few
cdr3_aa: CASSSPKTEANVLTF
cdr3_nt: TGTGCCAGCAGCTCACCTAAGACAGAGGCCAACGTCCTGACTTTC

d_call: TRBD1
v_call: TRBV7-3
j_call: TRBJ2-7
clone_size: NA
cdr3_aa: CASSFDRGYEQYF
cdr3_nt: TGTGCCAGCAGCTTTGACAGGGGCTACGAGCAGTACTTC

d_call: TRBD1
v_call: TRBV5-6
j_call: TRBJ2-6
clone_size: NA
cdr3_aa: CASSLNQGASGANVLTF
cdr3_nt: TGTGCCAGCAGCTTGAATCAGGGGGCGTCTGGGGCCAACGTCCTGACTTTC

d_call: TRBD1
v_call: TRBV6-5
j_call: TRBJ1-6
clone_size: NA
cdr3_aa: CASNNRDRGSPLHF
cdr3_nt: TGTGCCAGCAACAACCGGGACAGGGGTTCACCCCTCCACTTT

d_call: NA
v_call: TRBV5-1
j_call: TRBJ2-5
clone_size: NA
cdr3_aa: CASSFKETQYF
cdr3_nt: TGCGCCAGCAGCTTCAAAGAGACCCAGTACTTC

d_call: NA
v_call: TRBV20-1
j_call: TRBJ1-1
clone_size: NA
cdr3_aa: CSARTGSRAFF
cdr3_nt: TGCAGTGCTAGAACGGGAAGCCGGGCTTTCTTT

d_call: NA
v_call: TRBV7-2
j_call: TRBJ1-4
clone_size: NA
cdr3_aa: CASSFLGRDTYEKLFF
cdr3_nt: TGTGCCAGCAGCTTCCTAGGACGGGACACCTATGAAAAACTGTTTTTT

d_call: TRBD1
v_call: TRBV30
j_call: TRBJ1-4
clone_size: few
cdr3_aa: CAWSPGTGGNEKLFF
cdr3_nt: TGTGCCTGGAGTCCCGGGACAGGGGGCAATGAAAAACTGTTTTTT

d_call: TRBD1
v_call: TRBV19
j_call: TRBJ1-5
clone_size: NA
cdr3_aa: CATLQGDQPQHF
cdr3_nt: TGTGCCACCTTACAGGGGGATCAGCCCCAGCATTTT

d_call: TRBD1
v_call: TRBV19
j_call: TRBJ1-3
clone_size: NA
cdr3_aa: CASSTDSGQPGNTIYF
cdr3_nt: TGTGCCAGTAGTACTGACTCGGGACAGCCTGGAAACACCATATATTTT

d_call: TRBD1
v_call: TRBV28
j_call: TRBJ1-1
clone_size: NA
cdr3_aa: CASSSTGGGTEAFF
cdr3_nt: TGTGCCAGCAGTTCGACAGGGGGAGGCACTGAAGCTTTCTTT

d_call: NA
v_call: TRBV7-9
j_call: TRBJ2-6
clone_size: NA
cdr3_aa: CASSPDSFSGANVLTF
cdr3_nt: TGTGCCAGCAGCCCAGACAGTTTCTCTGGGGCCAACGTCCTGACTTTC

d_call: TRBD2
v_call: TRBV24-1
j_call: TRBJ2-3
clone_size: NA
cdr3_aa: CATSDSGGGRTDTQYF
cdr3_nt: TGTGCCACCAGTGATTCGGGCGGGGGACGCACAGATACGCAGTATTTT

d_call: NA
v_call: TRBV15
j_call: TRBJ1-5
clone_size: NA
cdr3_aa: CATSGLNQPQHF
cdr3_nt: TGTGCCACCAGCGGGCTCAATCAGCCCCAGCATTTT

d_call: NA
v_call: TRBV6-5
j_call: TRBJ1-2
clone_size: NA
cdr3_aa: CATTRWTDYGYTF
cdr3_nt: TGTGCTACCACACGGTGGACAGACTATGGCTACACCTTC

d_call: TRBD1
v_call: TRBV10-3
j_call: TRBJ1-1
clone_size: NA
cdr3_aa: CAISDWERRQGAEAFF
cdr3_nt: TGTGCCATCAGTGATTGGGAGAGGCGACAGGGGGCTGAAGCTTTCTTT

d_call: NA
v_call: TRBV30
j_call: TRBJ2-7
clone_size: NA
cdr3_aa: CAWSEGGEQYF
cdr3_nt: TGTGCCTGGAGTGAAGGCGGAGAGCAGTACTTC

d_call: NA
v_call: TRBV29-1
j_call: TRBJ1-2
clone_size: NA
cdr3_aa: CSVRGSYGYTF
cdr3_nt: TGCAGCGTTCGGGGAAGCTATGGCTACACCTTC

d_call: NA
v_call: TRBV28
j_call: TRBJ1-6
clone_size: NA
cdr3_aa: CASSSPGEKEDSPLHF
cdr3_nt: TGTGCCAGCAGTTCCCCCGGCGAGAAAGAGGATTCACCCCTCCACTTT

d_call: TRBD2
v_call: TRBV10-3
j_call: TRBJ2-5
clone_size: NA
cdr3_aa: CAISERTSGGAGTQYF
cdr3_nt: TGTGCCATCAGTGAAAGGACTAGCGGGGGGGCCGGGACCCAGTACTTC

d_call: NA
v_call: TRBV11-1
j_call: TRBJ2-6
clone_size: NA
cdr3_aa: CASSLRGGGANVLTF
cdr3_nt: TGTGCCAGCAGCTTAAGAGGAGGTGGGGCCAACGTCCTGACTTTC

d_call: TRBD1
v_call: TRBV4-1
j_call: TRBJ2-5
clone_size: NA
cdr3_aa: CASSARDSKYETQYF
cdr3_nt: TGCGCCAGCAGCGCCCGGGACAGCAAGTACGAGACCCAGTACTTC

d_call: NA
v_call: TRBV7-9
j_call: TRBJ1-6
clone_size: NA
cdr3_aa: CASSPSRGADHSPLHF
cdr3_nt: TGTGCCAGCAGCCCCAGTCGGGGGGCGGACCATTCACCCCTCCACTTT

d_call: TRBD1
v_call: TRBV19
j_call: TRBJ1-6
clone_size: NA
cdr3_aa: CASSHQGAGNSPLHF
cdr3_nt: TGTGCCAGTAGTCATCAGGGGGCCGGTAATTCACCCCTCCACTTT

d_call: NA
v_call: TRBV7-2
j_call: TRBJ2-2
clone_size: NA
cdr3_aa: CASSSTPANTGELFF
cdr3_nt: TGTGCCAGCAGCTCTACCCCCGCGAACACCGGGGAGCTGTTTTTT

d_call: NA
v_call: TRBV29-1
j_call: TRBJ1-1
clone_size: NA
cdr3_aa: CSVVRETSEAFF
cdr3_nt: TGCAGCGTTGTGAGGGAAACGAGTGAAGCTTTCTTT

d_call: NA
v_call: TRBV21-1
j_call: TRBJ1-3
clone_size: NA
cdr3_aa: CASSKGEGGGNTIYF
cdr3_nt: TGTGCCAGCAGCAAAGGGGAGGGGGGTGGAAACACCATATATTTT

d_call: NA
v_call: TRBV28
j_call: TRBJ2-1
clone_size: once
cdr3_aa: CASSSLFPGNEQFF
cdr3_nt: TGTGCCAGCAGTTCCTTATTTCCGGGCAATGAGCAGTTCTTC

d_call: NA
v_call: TRBV6-4
j_call: TRBJ1-2
clone_size: NA
cdr3_aa: CASSDDGRAGGYTF
cdr3_nt: TGTGCCAGCAGTGACGACGGACGGGCGGGCGGCTACACCTTC

d_call: NA
v_call: TRBV21-1
j_call: TRBJ2-3
clone_size: once
cdr3_aa: CASGRPSTDTQYF
cdr3_nt: TGTGCCAGCGGGCGACCTAGCACAGATACGCAGTATTTT

d_call: TRBD2
v_call: TRBV11-2
j_call: TRBJ2-3
clone_size: once
cdr3_aa: CASSLGSLAGGQDTQYF
cdr3_nt: TGTGCCAGCAGCTTAGGATCCTTAGCGGGGGGGCAAGATACGCAGTATTTT

d_call: NA
v_call: TRBV5-1
j_call: TRBJ2-1
clone_size: NA
cdr3_aa: CASSLGGAAYNEQFF
cdr3_nt: TGCGCCAGCAGCTTAGGGGGGGCGGCGTACAATGAGCAGTTCTTC

d_call: NA
v_call: TRBV7-2
j_call: TRBJ1-3
clone_size: NA
cdr3_aa: CASSSWEGSGNTIYF
cdr3_nt: TGTGCCAGCAGCTCTTGGGAGGGCTCTGGAAACACCATATATTTT

d_call: NA
v_call: TRBV7-2
j_call: TRBJ1-3
clone_size: NA
cdr3_aa: CASSSPGQGPGNTIYF
cdr3_nt: TGTGCCAGCAGCTCCCCGGGGCAGGGGCCTGGAAACACCATATATTTT

d_call: TRBD1
v_call: TRBV11-3
j_call: TRBJ2-1
clone_size: NA
cdr3_aa: CASSSQGGQGGNEQFF
cdr3_nt: TGTGCCAGCAGCTCCCAGGGGGGACAGGGTGGCAATGAGCAGTTCTTC

d_call: TRBD1
v_call: TRBV6-5
j_call: TRBJ1-4
clone_size: NA
cdr3_aa: CASSRLTGMGEKLFF
cdr3_nt: TGTGCCAGCAGTCGGTTGACAGGGATGGGGGAAAAACTGTTTTTT

d_call: TRBD1
v_call: TRBV5-5
j_call: TRBJ1-2
clone_size: NA
cdr3_aa: CASSHLPDRGDGYTF
cdr3_nt: TGTGCCAGCAGTCATCTACCGGACAGGGGGGACGGCTACACCTTC

d_call: NA
v_call: TRBV30
j_call: TRBJ2-1
clone_size: NA
cdr3_aa: CAWTLPGQRGESSYNEQFF
cdr3_nt: TGTGCCTGGACCCTACCGGGACAGAGGGGGGAGAGCTCCTACAATGAGCAGTTCTTC

d_call: NA
v_call: TRBV2
j_call: TRBJ1-5
clone_size: NA
cdr3_aa: CASSVGSPNQPQHF
cdr3_nt: TGTGCCAGCAGTGTGGGCAGCCCCAATCAGCCCCAGCATTTT

d_call: NA
v_call: TRBV21-1
j_call: TRBJ1-1
clone_size: NA
cdr3_aa: CASSKDKFRSYWNTEAFF
cdr3_nt: TGTGCCAGCAGCAAAGACAAATTTCGCTCTTATTGGAACACTGAAGCTTTCTTT

d_call: TRBD1
v_call: TRBV10-3
j_call: TRBJ2-2
clone_size: NA
cdr3_aa: CAISPQGRGTGELFF
cdr3_nt: TGTGCCATCAGTCCACAGGGGCGCGGCACCGGGGAGCTGTTTTTT

d_call: NA
v_call: TRBV6-4
j_call: TRBJ2-1
clone_size: NA
cdr3_aa: CASSDSQKRWNEQFF
cdr3_nt: TGTGCCAGCAGTGACTCACAGAAAAGGTGGAATGAGCAGTTCTTC

d_call: NA
v_call: TRBV19
j_call: TRBJ1-1
clone_size: NA
cdr3_aa: CASSIVWGGTEAFF
cdr3_nt: TGTGCCAGTAGTATAGTTTGGGGGGGAACTGAAGCTTTCTTT

d_call: NA
v_call: TRBV28
j_call: TRBJ1-1
clone_size: NA
cdr3_aa: CASEAVNTEAFF
cdr3_nt: TGTGCCAGCGAGGCAGTTAACACTGAAGCTTTCTTT

d_call: TRBD2
v_call: TRBV11-2
j_call: TRBJ2-2
clone_size: once
cdr3_aa: CASSLGLGGGTGELFF
cdr3_nt: TGTGCCAGCAGCTTAGGTCTCGGGGGGGGCACCGGGGAGCTGTTTTTT

d_call: NA
v_call: TRBV9
j_call: TRBJ2-1
clone_size: NA
cdr3_aa: CASSVAVRGNEQFF
cdr3_nt: TGTGCCAGCAGCGTAGCGGTCAGGGGCAATGAGCAGTTCTTC

d_call: TRBD1
v_call: TRBV5-5
j_call: TRBJ1-2
clone_size: NA
cdr3_aa: CASTGGGGYTF
cdr3_nt: TGTGCCAGTACAGGGGGCGGTGGCTACACCTTC

d_call: NA
v_call: TRBV14
j_call: TRBJ1-2
clone_size: NA
cdr3_aa: CASSQEGAYGYTF
cdr3_nt: TGTGCCAGCAGCCAAGAGGGGGCCTATGGCTACACCTTC